A single sample is the source of the 21 T cell receptor beta chains below, sequenced in a study of cytomegalovirus exposure and HLA in healthy donors. The PCR ran on 60 Vbeta and 13 Jbeta primers. Repertoires were generated with immunoSEQ multiplex PCR, while TCRdb's copy carries only in-frame clones and drops some. The sample holds 120,000 to 150,000 clones, 70% to 75% seen once. The sequencing input was PBMCs. The receptor source for this set is a woman aged 40 to 50 in good health and CMV-seronegative.

The chain employs TRBV5-1 and TRBJ1-4; D ambiguous. Trimming left V 4 bases short and J 5 bases short, with 15 bases between. The CDR3 totals 15 residues. Germline CDR1 reads SGHRS; CDR2 reads YFSETQ. For the CDR3, the DNA is TGCGCCAGCAGCGGAGGCGGAGCGTTGAATGAAAAACTGTTTTTT. Residues: CASSGGGALNEKLFF.

The chain is built from TRBV5-5 and TRBJ1-4; TRBD1 might be the D (5 bases). V lost 1 base, J lost 3 bases, and 13 bases lay in between. CDR1 and CDR2 from the germline V gene are SGHKS and YYEKEE (reference sequence). The CDR3 contains 16 residues. As DNA, the CDR3 is TGTGCCAGCAGCTTGCAGGCAGGGATTGCTAATGAAAAACTGTTTTTT. Amino acids: CASSLQAGIANEKLFF.

CDR3 amino acids: CASSLDGRHLIRNEQFF. As DNA, the CDR3 is TGTGCCAGCAGCTTAGATGGGCGTCATCTTATTCGGAATGAGCAGTTCTTC. The chain uses TRBV11-2 and TRBJ2-1; D remains ambiguous. The CDR3 runs to 17 residues. V shed 0 bases and J shed 7 bases, with 19 bases lying between them. Looked up from germline, CDR1 is SGHAT and CDR2 is FQNNGV.

A note on this clone: The sample carries other DNA sequences with the same CDR3. CDR3 DNA: TGTGCCAGCAGCGTGGCCGTGAACACTGAAGCTTTCTTT. Residues: CASSVAVNTEAFF. V is TRBV9 and J is TRBJ1-1; no clear D gene. CDR1 SGDLS and CDR2 YYNGEE come from the germline V gene. V lost 2 bases and J 0 bases, leaving 5 bases between the germline ends. The CDR3 spans 13 residues.

This clone was seen once. The V call is TRBV6-1, the J call TRBJ2-7, with D possibly TRBD2 on 6 matching bases. This CDR3 contains 18 residues. CDR1 and CDR2 from the germline V gene are MNHNS and SASEGT. With 2 bases removed from V and 0 bases from J, the gap between germline ends came to 20 bases. As DNA, the CDR3 is TGTGCCAGCAGTGAAAGTCTAGCGAGGATACAAAGCTCCTACGAGCAGTACTTC. This encodes CASSESLARIQSSYEQYF.

This clone was seen a few times. The CDR3 region has the DNA TGTGCCAGCAGCTTGTTAGGGGTTGGTTCACCCCTCCACTTT. Its translation is CASSLLGVGSPLHF. The chain joins TRBV7-6 to TRBJ1-6, with D possibly matching TRBD1 (5 bases). V lost 3 bases, J lost 9 bases, and 12 bases lay in between. Germline CDR1 reads SGHVS; CDR2 reads FNYEAQ. This CDR3 is built from 14 residues.

DNA of the CDR3: TGCGCCAGCAGCCCCGACAGGTTCCCTGAAGCTTTCTTT. This gives the protein CASSPDRFPEAFF. This rearrangement joins TRBV5-1 to TRBJ1-1; perhaps TRBD1 as D (6 bases). In germline, CDR1 is SGHRS, CDR2 YFSETQ. V lost 4 bases and J lost 6, with 13 bases in between. This CDR3 contains 13 residues.

The V and J genes are TRBV4-1 and TRBJ2-5; 8 positions agree with TRBD1. The CDR3 spans 14 residues. V shed 0 bases, J shed 9 bases, and the junction held 6 bases outside the gene matches. Germline loops: CDR1 MGHRA, CDR2 YSYEKL. The CDR3 DNA is TGCGCCAGCAGCCAAGAGGGGACAGGCGGCTCCCAGTACTTC. Residues: CASSQEGTGGSQYF.

The chain uses TRBV11-2 and TRBJ1-5, with a weak D call TRBD1 (5 bases). The CDR3 sequence is 16 residues long. Trimming removed 5 bases from V and 0 bases from J, with 14 bases in between. Germline V gene lookup returns CDR1 SGHAT and CDR2 FQNNGV. The CDR3: CASSPLGGNSNQPQHF. CDR3 bases: TGTGCCAGCAGCCCTTTGGGGGGGAATAGCAATCAGCCCCAGCATTTT.

This clone was detected a few times. The CDR3 spells CASSKSGSTDTQYF. The CDR3, as DNA: TGTGCCAGCAGCAAAAGCGGCAGCACAGATACGCAGTATTTT. The gene calls are TRBV11-2 and TRBJ2-3; possibly TRBD2 for D (5 bases). Germline CDR1 is SGHAT and CDR2 is FQNNGV. The V and J ends lost 5 bases and 0 bases respectively, with 9 bases between them. CDR3 size: 14 residues.

The genes are TRBV18 and TRBJ2-1; 7 bases agree with TRBD1. The V and J ends lost 6 bases and 1 base, in that order; junction bases with no gene match: 9. CDR1 KGHSH and CDR2 LQKENI come from the germline V gene. This CDR3 is 16 amino acids long. This CDR3 reads CASSLDRVLSYNEQFF. The CDR3 bases are TGTGCCAGCTCGCTCGACAGGGTCCTTTCCTACAATGAGCAGTTCTTC.

The CDR3 coding sequence is TGTGCCAGCAGCTTCCAGAATCAGCCCCAGCATTTT. As protein: CASSFQNQPQHF. V and J are TRBV7-8 and TRBJ1-5; D is unclear. From germline, CDR1 is SGHVS and CDR2 FQNEAQ. The CDR3 has 12 amino acids. The V end was cut by 3 bases, the J end by 4 bases, with 4 bases between.

This chain joins TRBV6-1 and TRBJ1-5; 8 nucleotides match TRBD1. The CDR3 length is 14 residues. Germline CDR1 and CDR2: MNHNS and SASEGT. Trimming cost V 3 bases and J 3 bases; bases outside gene matches: 1. This CDR3 is CASSETGANQPQHF. For the CDR3, the DNA is TGTGCCAGCAGTGAGACAGGGGCCAATCAGCCCCAGCATTTT.

The chain has TRBV5-1 and TRBJ1-3; no clear D gene. This CDR3 spans 15 amino acids. With 0 bases removed from V and 0 bases from J, the gap between germline ends came to 7 bases. The germline V gene has CDR1 SGHRS and CDR2 YFSETQ. In DNA, the CDR3 is TGCGCCAGCAGCTTGGATCCGGTCTCTGGAAACACCATATATTTT. Protein sequence: CASSLDPVSGNTIYF.

The rearrangement joins TRBV13 to TRBJ2-1, with 15 bases identical to TRBD2. CDR3 size: 15 residues. CDR1 and CDR2 (germline): PRHDT, FYEKMQ (reference sequence). The V segment lost 5 bases and the J segment 7 bases; nucleotides outside the gene matches: 3. CDR3 residues: CASSPGLAGGNEQFF. In DNA form, the CDR3 reads TGTGCCAGCAGCCCGGGACTAGCGGGGGGTAATGAGCAGTTCTTC.

This clone was seen a few times. The genes are TRBV29-1 and TRBJ1-1; D may be TRBD1 (6 bases). With 4 bases removed from V and 10 bases from J, the gap between germline ends came to 13 bases. The CDR3 covers 11 residues. Germline V gene data show CDR1 as SQVTM and CDR2 as ANQGSEA. CDR3 DNA sequence: TGCAGCGTTGGGGGGGGCGAGGGAGCTTTCTTT. It codes for CSVGGGEGAFF.

This clone was seen a few times. The genes are TRBV2 and TRBJ1-4; unclear D gene. The CDR3 contains 13 residues. The germline V gene has CDR1 SNHLY and CDR2 FYNNEI. V was cut by 2 bases and J by 12 bases, with 13 bases left in between. Here the CDR3 DNA reads TGTGCCAGCAGTGAATTGTCTAGGACTCAACTGTTTTTT. It encodes CASSELSRTQLFF.

The chain combines TRBV6-5 with TRBJ2-2; the D is unclear. Deletions cut 0 bases from V and 5 bases from J, with 7 bases between. Per the germline V gene, CDR1 is MNHEY and CDR2 is SVGAGI. The CDR3 consists of 14 residues. The CDR3 DNA sequence: TGTGCCAGCAGTTACTCCGCGTCGACCGGGGAGCTGTTTTTT. As protein: CASSYSASTGELFF.

The sample holds a few counts of this clone. The rearrangement joins TRBV6-5 to TRBJ2-2, with D perhaps matching TRBD2 (6 bases). The germline V and J ends were trimmed by 4 bases and 3 bases, with 9 bases remaining between them. CDR3 length: 14 residues. Germline loops: CDR1 MNHEY, CDR2 SVGAGI. Here the CDR3 reads CASSSGLHTGELFF. The DNA of the CDR3 is TGTGCCAGCAGTTCGGGACTTCACACCGGGGAGCTGTTTTTT.

The chain uses TRBV29-1 and TRBJ1-4; D is ambiguous. V gave up 0 bases and J gave up 10 bases, with 18 bases separating them. Germline V gene lookup returns CDR1 SQVTM and CDR2 ANQGSEA. The CDR3 covers 15 residues. The CDR3 loop is CSVEDGRAGNPKLFF. DNA of the CDR3: TGCAGCGTTGAAGATGGGAGGGCAGGAAATCCAAAACTGTTTTTT.

This clone was found once. J is TRBJ2-1 and V is TRBV9, with 11 positions matching TRBD1. Trimming took 3 bases from V and 9 from J; bases not matched to a gene: 5. CDR1 and CDR2 (germline): SGDLS, YYNGEE. This CDR3 has 14 residues. CDR3 coding DNA: TGTGCCAGCAGCGGGACAGGGGGCCCGGGTGAGCAGTTCTTC. Translating it yields CASSGTGGPGEQFF.